This TCR beta chain derives from a study of T cells in tuberculosis. Clones were sequenced by immunoSEQ multiplex PCR, and TCRdb holds only the in-frame ones, with some missing. Of approximately 49,000 clones listed, about 96% are singletons. Noted time point: new active TB diagnosis, blood taken before or within 7 days of starting treatment. Patients were newly diagnosed, HIV-seronegative, and aged 18 or older. This clone was observed a few times. The antigen is not known. Study conclusions and caveats: Smaller alpha distances in active tuberculosis partly reflected shorter CDR3-alpha lengths.

The V gene end was trimmed by 1 base and the J gene end by 0 bases; junction bases not matched to a gene: 11. The length of the CDR3 is 19 residues. CDR1 is KGHSH and CDR2 is LQKENI in the germline V gene. The TCR sequence derives from an adult with tuberculosis. The sequenced sample was PBMCs, obtained at tuberculosis diagnosis. The chain couples TRBV18 to TRBJ1-3, with TRBD1 identical over 8 bases. CDR3 nucleotide sequence: TGTGCCAGCTCACCACTGGCTTCCGGGACAGGATACTCTGGAAACACCATATATTTT. Residues: CASSPLASGTGYSGNTIYF.